This TCR beta chain comes out of a study of T cells in women clearing cervical HPV infection. Study summary: Cases' blood sampling followed lesion detection by median roughly 160 days (90 to 200).

The protocol was immunoSEQ multiplex PCR, while the TCRdb copy is restricted to in-frame clones and leaves out a portion. This sample's table has under 35,000 clones. V lost 0 bases, J lost 0 bases, and 0 bases stayed unmatched. The germline V gene has CDR1 SGHTA and CDR2 FQGNSA. This CDR3 is 15 amino acids long. Study-wide points: TRBV6-7 abundance was lower in cases than controls (around 0.1% versus 0.15%).

As for this clone: Its matching antigen is unknown. Read sequence stops 3 residues before the CDR3 end, and the germline J gene provides the missing end.

This clonotype originated in a woman aged 18 to 69 with a cervical HPV16 infection that either progressed to CIN3+ or cleared (not recorded which). Sequencing used blood buffy coat. This chain connects TRBV7-2 to TRBJ2-7, with 9 bases fitting TRBD2. The CDR3: CASSLAAGGSYEQYF. Partial CDR3 DNA: TGTGCCAGCAGCTTAGCAGCGGGAGGCTCCTACGAG.